This T cell receptor beta chain was recovered during a study of blood T cell repertoires in COVID-19. As for the study in general: Both acute and convalescent COVID-19 samples were obtained from the United States, Italy and Spain. The analysed material was cDNA or gDNA that came from T cells, B-cell-depleted T cells, or PBMCs.

Concerning this clone: Within the sample, other DNA sequences also encode this same CDR3.

As handled by the study authors: How many nucleated cells were present was estimated from reference gene primer amplification. Clones were read by immunoSEQ multiplex PCR, and TCRdb kept only the in-frame ones, dropping some. From that table come the V and J calls and clone size; the DNA was used to work out D and trimming. The sample lists some 270,000 clones, around 88% occurring once. This CDR3 contains 14 residues. V was shortened by 1 base and J by 1 base, with 7 bases between the two germline ends. The germline V gene has CDR1 LNHDA and CDR2 SQIVND (reference sequence). Seattle's cohort entered during active infection and was followed longitudinally.

The sample consisted of peripheral blood. The chain joins TRBV19 to TRBJ1-1; no clear D gene. The sequence derives from a woman older than 75 with COVID-19, enrolled during active disease. The CDR3 DNA is TGTGCCAGTAGTATAGGGCAACCGAACACTGAAGCTTTCTTT. It encodes CASSIGQPNTEAFF.